This is a list of T cell receptor beta chains from one sample in a study of cytomegalovirus exposure and HLA in healthy donors. TCRdb keeps only in-frame clones here, not all; method: immunoSEQ multiplex PCR. The table has 150,000 to 200,000 clones, roughly 82% seen once. The sequencing sample was made of PBMCs. These receptors came from a girl under 18 in good health and CMV-seropositive. CDR3s include the opening cysteine and the closing phenylalanine or tryptophan. D genes are given only for firm matches. Some rows mark clone size as missing; the rest say once, few, many or name a class of expanded clone.

j_call	clone_size	v_call	d_call	cdr3_nt	cdr3_aa
TRBJ2-7	-	TRBV7-2	TRBD2	TGTGCCAGCAGCTTGCGCGCGGGCACGGGAGGAACCGAGCAGTACTTC	CASSLRAGTGGTEQYF
TRBJ1-4	-	TRBV27	TRBD1	TGTGCCAGCAGTCCCCTCGACAGGGAGCGGGAAAAACTGTTTTTT	CASSPLDREREKLFF
TRBJ1-2	-	TRBV29-1	TRBD1	TGCAGCGTTGATTCCGACAGGGACCAGAGGGGCTATGGCTACACCTTC	CSVDSDRDQRGYGYTF
TRBJ2-7	-	TRBV6-6	TRBD2	TGTGCCAGCAAGGGCGGGAGGGTTGGTTCCTACGAGCAGTACTTC	CASKGGRVGSYEQYF
TRBJ1-2	-	TRBV6-5	-	TGTGCCAGCAGTTACTCCCTTCTAACGGTTGTAGAGGGCTACACCTTC	CASSYSLLTVVEGYTF
TRBJ2-7	-	TRBV9	TRBD1	TGTGCCAGCAGCTTCCGGGACAGGGGCCCCGAGCAGTACTTC	CASSFRDRGPEQYF
TRBJ1-1	few	TRBV5-8	TRBD1	TGTGCCAGCAGCTCGCGGACAGGGGCGCTCGACACTGAAGCTTTCTTT	CASSSRTGALDTEAFF
TRBJ2-1	-	TRBV7-2	-	TGTGCCAGCAGCCTCGGGAAGGGCAGCGGCGCCTACAATGAGCAGTTCTTC	CASSLGKGSGAYNEQFF
TRBJ1-2	-	TRBV18	TRBD1	TGTGCCAGCTCACCAACAGGGGGCGACGGCTACACCTTC	CASSPTGGDGYTF
TRBJ1-1	-	TRBV6-1	-	TGTGCCAGCAGTGAAGTCCAGGCGATCAGTGAAGCTTTCTTT	CASSEVQAISEAFF
TRBJ1-1	-	TRBV27	TRBD1	TGTGCCAGCAGTTTAAGGGGGCGAGGGGCTGAAGCTTTCTTT	CASSLRGRGAEAFF
TRBJ2-7	once	TRBV7-2	-	TGTGCCAGCAGCTTAGAACTAGTTACGCTCCACGAGCAGTACTTC	CASSLELVTLHEQYF
TRBJ1-2	-	TRBV5-4	TRBD1	TGTGCCAGCAGCTTGGTGGGACAGGGTGACTATGGCTACACCTTC	CASSLVGQGDYGYTF
TRBJ2-3	-	TRBV7-9	TRBD1	TGTGCCAGCAGCTCAACCCTAGGACAGGGGACAGATACGCAGTATTTT	CASSSTLGQGTDTQYF
TRBJ2-3	-	TRBV6-1	TRBD1	TGTGCCAGCAGTCCGGACAGGGGACTAGATACGCAGTATTTT	CASSPDRGLDTQYF
TRBJ1-2	-	TRBV11-2	-	TGTGCCAGCAGCTTATCCAGGGGATCATATGGCTACACCTTC	CASSLSRGSYGYTF
TRBJ2-2	once	TRBV10-3	TRBD1	TGTGCCATCAGTGAGCCCAACTTAATGACAGGGGATAACGACGGGGAGCTGTTTTTT	CAISEPNLMTGDNDGELFF
TRBJ1-2	-	TRBV5-6	-	TGTGCCAGCAGCTTGGCCCCGGCGGAAAACTATGGCTACACCTTC	CASSLAPAENYGYTF
TRBJ2-7	-	TRBV13	-	TGTGCCAGCAGCTTTAGTAGGTCGCGGGGGCCCTCCTACGAGCAGTACTTC	CASSFSRSRGPSYEQYF
TRBJ2-3	-	TRBV11-3	TRBD1	TGTGCCAGCAGCTGGGGACAGACCACAGATACGCAGTATTTT	CASSWGQTTDTQYF
TRBJ2-3	-	TRBV21-1	-	TGTGCCAGCAGCAGGAGACAGGGGAAACTCACAGATACGCAGTATTTT	CASSRRQGKLTDTQYF
TRBJ2-7	-	TRBV5-4	TRBD2	TGTGCCAGCAGCAAGGGACTAGCTTGGGCCGAGCAGTACTTC	CASSKGLAWAEQYF
TRBJ1-5	-	TRBV11-1	TRBD1	TGTGCCAGCAGTCCGTCGACAGGGTGCTGTAATCAGCCCCAGCATTTT	CASSPSTGCCNQPQHF
TRBJ1-4	-	TRBV5-6	-	TGTGCCAGCAGCTTGGTCGCGGGACGCTCTGAAAAACTGTTTTTT	CASSLVAGRSEKLFF
TRBJ1-1	-	TRBV9	TRBD1	TGTGCCAGCAGCCTTACAGGGGTGAACACTGAAGCTTTCTTT	CASSLTGVNTEAFF
TRBJ2-7	once	TRBV29-1	-	TGCAGCAGGCCTAGCGTCAGCTCCTACGAGCAGTACTTC	CSRPSVSSYEQYF
TRBJ1-5	-	TRBV27	-	TGTGCCAGCAGTTCCCGACAGGCCCTAATGCCTCAGCCCCAGCATTTT	CASSSRQALMPQPQHF